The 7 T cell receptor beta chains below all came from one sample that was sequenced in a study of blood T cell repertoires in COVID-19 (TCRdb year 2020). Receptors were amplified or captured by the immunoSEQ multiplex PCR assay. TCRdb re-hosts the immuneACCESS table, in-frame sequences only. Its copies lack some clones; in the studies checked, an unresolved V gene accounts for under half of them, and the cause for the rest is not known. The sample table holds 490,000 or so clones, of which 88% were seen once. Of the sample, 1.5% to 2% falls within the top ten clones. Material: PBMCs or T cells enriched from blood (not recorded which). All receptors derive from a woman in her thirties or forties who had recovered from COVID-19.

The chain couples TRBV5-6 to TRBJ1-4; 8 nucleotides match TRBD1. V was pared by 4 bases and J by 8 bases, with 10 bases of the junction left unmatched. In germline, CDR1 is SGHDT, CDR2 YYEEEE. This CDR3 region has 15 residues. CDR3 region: CASSIRQGMWEKLFF. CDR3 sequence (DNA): TGTGCCAGCAGCATTCGACAGGGGATGTGGGAAAAACTGTTTTTT.

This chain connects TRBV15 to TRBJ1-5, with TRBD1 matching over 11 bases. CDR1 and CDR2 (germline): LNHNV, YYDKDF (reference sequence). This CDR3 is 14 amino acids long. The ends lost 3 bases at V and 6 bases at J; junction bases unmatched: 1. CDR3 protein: CATSRDRGLQPQHF. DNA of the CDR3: TGTGCCACCAGCAGGGACAGGGGGCTTCAGCCCCAGCATTTT. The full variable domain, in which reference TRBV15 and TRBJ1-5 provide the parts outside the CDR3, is DAMVIQNPRYQVTQFGKPVTLSCSQTLNHNVMYWYQQKSSQAPKLLFHYYDKDFNNEADTPDNFQSRRPNTSFCFLDIRSPGLGDTAMYLCATSRDRGLQPQHFGDGTRLSIL.

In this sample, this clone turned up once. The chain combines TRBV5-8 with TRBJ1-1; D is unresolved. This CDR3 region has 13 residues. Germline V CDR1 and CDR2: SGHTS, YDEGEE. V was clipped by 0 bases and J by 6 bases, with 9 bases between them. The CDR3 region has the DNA TGTGCCAGCAGCTTGGTTCACAGCTCTGAAGCTTTCTTT. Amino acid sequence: CASSLVHSSEAFF.

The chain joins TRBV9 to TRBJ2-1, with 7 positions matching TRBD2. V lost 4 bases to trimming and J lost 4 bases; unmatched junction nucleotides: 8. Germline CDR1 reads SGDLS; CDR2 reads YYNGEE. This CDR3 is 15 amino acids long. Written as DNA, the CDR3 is TGTGCCAGCAGCCCCTCTAGCGGAAAATACAATGAGCAGTTCTTC. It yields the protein CASSPSSGKYNEQFF.

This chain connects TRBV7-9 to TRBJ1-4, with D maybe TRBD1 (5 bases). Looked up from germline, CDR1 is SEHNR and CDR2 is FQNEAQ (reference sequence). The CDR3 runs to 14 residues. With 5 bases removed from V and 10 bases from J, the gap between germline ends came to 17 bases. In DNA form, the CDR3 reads TGTGCCAGCAGCGCGGGGGGGTTAGGCGGAAAACTGTTTTTT. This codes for CASSAGGLGGKLFF.

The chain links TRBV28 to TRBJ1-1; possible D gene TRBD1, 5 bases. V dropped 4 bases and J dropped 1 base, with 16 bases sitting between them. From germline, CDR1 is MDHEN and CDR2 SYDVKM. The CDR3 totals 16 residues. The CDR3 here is CASSSLGRGENTEAFF. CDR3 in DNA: TGTGCCAGCAGTTCCCTGGGGAGGGGAGAGAACACTGAAGCTTTCTTT.

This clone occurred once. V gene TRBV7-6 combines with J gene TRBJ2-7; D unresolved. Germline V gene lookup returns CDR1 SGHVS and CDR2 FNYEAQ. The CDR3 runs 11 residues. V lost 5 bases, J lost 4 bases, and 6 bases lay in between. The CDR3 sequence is CASSAEYEQYF. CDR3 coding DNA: TGTGCCAGCAGCGCAGAATACGAGCAGTACTTC.